This TCR beta chain was captured in a study of cytomegalovirus exposure and HLA in healthy donors. Study-wide results and caveats: Across donors, sequencing depth was assumed by presence/absence analyses to be roughly uniform. Information on immune exposure was restricted to one variable (CMV serostatus).

On this clone: As yet, its antigen is unknown.

The primer mix had 60 Vbeta and 13 Jbeta primers. Clones were sequenced by immunoSEQ multiplex PCR, and TCRdb holds only the in-frame ones, with some missing. The repertoire includes about 140,000 clones, 77% of them detected once, and under 2% sits in the top ten. The CDR3 length is 14 residues. V lost 11 bases and J 2 bases, leaving 18 bases between the germline ends. From germline, CDR1 is MNHNS and CDR2 SASEGT. This clonotype originated in a female donor in good health and CMV-seronegative. Sequencing used PBMCs. V gene TRBV6-1 combines with J gene TRBJ2-5; perhaps TRBD2 as D (5 bases). The CDR3 DNA sequence: TGTGCCCTCCTCCGAGTAACGGGGCAAGAGACCCAGTACTTC. This codes for CALLRVTGQETQYF.